One T cell receptor (beta chain) is described in this entry. Libraries were prepared by immunoSEQ multiplex PCR; TCRdb keeps only in-frame clonotypes and omits some of them. The sample has about 45,000 clones, roughly 91% seen once. The sample comes from a study of OX40 agonist ivuxolimab in advanced cancers. Looking at the study overall: Prior therapy, whether anti-PD-1, anti-PD-L1 or anti-CTLA-4, was allowed, and more than 35% had some.

V was shortened by 2 bases and J by 8 bases, with 10 bases between the two germline ends. Germline CDR1 MNHEY, CDR2 SMNVEV (reference sequence). The CDR3 totals 13 residues. The input for sequencing was CD4+ or CD8+ T cells sorted from blood, taken in a trial of the OX40 agonist ivuxolimab. The V gene is TRBV27, the J gene TRBJ1-5; D gene ambiguous. This receptor was identified in an adult with an advanced solid tumor such as melanoma, head and neck, liver or kidney cancer. The CDR3 sequence: CASSLRPHEPQHF. The CDR3 DNA sequence: TGTGCCAGCAGTTTAAGGCCCCACGAGCCCCAGCATTTT.